This TCR beta chain is drawn from a study of regulatory T cells in long-lasting Graves disease. Indicated time point: newly diagnosed GD, antithyroid drugs for less than 3 months. RNA isolated from PBMCs was used to make the TCR library. The peripheral blood volume drawn was roughly 8.7 milliliters, and it was collected into EDTA tubes. Through Arm-PCR of CDR3 regions and iRepertoire HTBI primers, TCR beta libraries were built. Using its own MiXCR run on the multiplex PCR reads, TCRdb lists one record per CDR3 protein. The table includes 350,000 to 500,000 distinct CDR3 sequences, 15% to 20% detected once. Germline lookup yields CDR1 SGHNT and CDR2 YENEEA. This CDR3 is 13 amino acids long. The V end was cut by 1 base, the J end by 6 bases, with 10 bases between. This clonotype occurred many times. This sample also belongs to another study, concerning T cells in Graves' hyperthyroidism and ophthalmopathy. That work contributes: Most expanded thyroid clonotypes above 0.001 recurred in blood.

The V and J genes are TRBV11-3 and TRBJ2-7; D gene ambiguous. This clonotype was sampled from a woman younger than 35 with Graves disease. The sample here was peripheral blood mononuclear cells (PBMCs), taken at new diagnosis, from a patient treated with antithyroid drugs. CDR3 amino acids: CASSLGRSFEQYF. The CDR3 DNA is TGTGCCAGCAGCTTAGGGCGGTCTTTCGAGCAGTACTTC.